Following are 7 T cell receptor beta chains from one sample sequenced in a study of early T cells in non-severe SARS-CoV-2 infection (dated by TCRdb to about 2021). Receptor libraries were prepared by 5' RACE. The sequencer listed for this sample is NextSeq 500. The public sequencing data were trimmed at Q25 with fastp and processed into clonotypes with MiXCR by TCRdb, which kept only in-frame beta chains. Rows are unified per CDR3 protein, each entry keeping the most common DNA and genes. Across this sample there are about 70,000 distinct CDR3 sequences, with roughly 12% seen only once. Of the sample, 15% to 19% is held by the ten largest clones. Sequencing was performed on whole blood, taken at baseline. The receptors were gathered from an adult who was a healthcare worker with PCR-confirmed SARS-CoV-2 infection or an uninfected control (not recorded which). The donor label of this sample is uncertain.

This clonotype was counted many times. CDR3 protein: CASSPLGERFYEQFF. For the CDR3, the DNA is TGTGCCAGCTCACCACTGGGGGAGAGATTCTATGAGCAGTTCTTC. The rearrangement joins TRBV18 to TRBJ2-1, with D possibly being TRBD1 or TRBD2 (5 bases each). V was pared by 1 base and J by 8 bases, with 15 bases between. CDR3 length: 15 residues. Germline CDR1 KGHSH, CDR2 LQKENI.

The chain has TRBV18 and TRBJ2-7; D is possibly TRBD2 (6 bases). Per the germline V gene, CDR1 is KGHSH and CDR2 is LQKENI. The ends were cut back, 6 bases at V and 3 bases at J, with 24 bases in the middle. The CDR3 is made up of 17 amino acids. CDR3 DNA: TGTGCCAGCTCCCTTCCTGCCCCGGGAACCGGGAGCTACGAGCAGTACTTC. Its protein is CASSLPAPGTGSYEQYF.

This clonotype was picked up many times. A read error may produce the germline difference seen at one junction end. The V and J genes are TRBV7-6 and TRBJ2-3, with 10 bases that match TRBD2. The CDR3 extends over 14 amino acids. Per germline, CDR1 SGHVS and CDR2 FNYEAQ. The CDR3 coding sequence is TGTGCCAGCAGCCTAGCGGGGGGCACAGATACGCAGTATTTT. It specifies CASSLAGGTDTQYF.

Many counts were recorded for this clonotype. CDR3 nucleotides: TGCGCCAGCAGCCAACACCTGGGACAGACCTCCTACAATGAGCAGTTCTTC. Its translation is CASSQHLGQTSYNEQFF. This chain links TRBV4-3 with TRBJ2-1, with 7 bases fitting TRBD1. CDR1 is LGHNA and CDR2 is YSLEER in the germline V gene. The CDR3 has 17 amino acids. V was clipped by 2 bases and J by 0 bases; unmatched bases: 7.

The chain is built from TRBV4-1 and TRBJ2-3; D is unresolved. The CDR3 has 16 residues. V lost 1 base and J 0 bases, leaving 11 bases between the germline ends. Germline CDR1 and CDR2: MGHRA and YSYEKL. This chain's CDR3 is CASSQVADPSTDTQYF. CDR3 sequence (DNA): TGCGCCAGCAGCCAAGTTGCCGACCCCAGCACAGATACGCAGTATTTT.

This chain connects TRBV30 to TRBJ1-2, with a weak D call TRBD1 (5 bases). The CDR3 runs to 13 residues. V lost 3 bases and J 7 bases, leaving 15 bases between the germline ends. The germline V gene has CDR1 GTSNPN and CDR2 SVGIG (reference sequence). The CDR3 DNA follows: TGTGCCTGGAGCCCTGCGGGACGTCTTGGCTACACCTTC. Its translation: CAWSPAGRLGYTF.

This clonotype was seen more than once but under ten times. The chain combines TRBV5-4 with TRBJ1-3; no firm D call. The germline V gene has CDR1 SGHNT and CDR2 YYREEE (reference sequence). V lost 7 bases, J lost 2 bases, and 19 bases lay in between. The CDR3 extends over 16 amino acids. For the CDR3, the DNA is TGTGCCAGCGTCGACCCCAATTCTTCCCCTGGAAACACCATATATTTT. Protein product: CASVDPNSSPGNTIYF.